The next 3 T cell receptor beta chains were all read from a single sample in a study of CD8 T cells in ankylosing spondylitis. From the 5' RACE reads, TCRdb called clonotypes with MiXCR, one entry per CDR3 protein. The data hold about 110,000 distinct CDR3 sequences, with 24% observed a single time. The sequenced sample consisted of synovial fluid, either unsorted or a sorted T cell fraction (not recorded which). Every receptor here comes from a male donor with ankylosing spondylitis.

The chain uses TRBV3-1 and TRBJ2-1; 7 nucleotides line up with TRBD2. The CDR3 is 12 residues long. The germline gives CDR1 LGHDT, CDR2 YNNKEL (reference sequence). The J segment lost 9 bases and the V segment lost 5 bases, leaving 4 bases of the junction unmatched. The CDR3 region has the DNA TGTGCCAGCAGCGTATGGGGGGGTGAGCAGTTCTTC. As protein: CASSVWGGEQFF.

The rearrangement joins TRBV4-2 to TRBJ1-1; D is ambiguous. Germline V gene data show CDR1 as LGHNA and CDR2 as YNFKEQ. This CDR3 spans 14 amino acids. The V gene lost 0 bases and the J gene lost 3 bases, with 8 bases spanning the gap. The CDR3 region is CASSQDLADTEAFF. CDR3 coding DNA: TGTGCCAGCAGCCAAGATTTGGCGGACACTGAAGCTTTCTTT.

This chain uses TRBV19 with TRBJ2-5, with 10 bases aligning to TRBD2. This CDR3 is 12 amino acids long. Germline CDR1 is LNHDA and CDR2 is SQIVND (reference sequence). After removal of 6 bases from V and 7 bases from J, the junction contained 2 bases not matched to a gene. The CDR3 loop reads CASSRTSGTQYF. The CDR3 coding sequence is TGTGCCAGTAGCCGGACTAGCGGGACCCAGTACTTC.